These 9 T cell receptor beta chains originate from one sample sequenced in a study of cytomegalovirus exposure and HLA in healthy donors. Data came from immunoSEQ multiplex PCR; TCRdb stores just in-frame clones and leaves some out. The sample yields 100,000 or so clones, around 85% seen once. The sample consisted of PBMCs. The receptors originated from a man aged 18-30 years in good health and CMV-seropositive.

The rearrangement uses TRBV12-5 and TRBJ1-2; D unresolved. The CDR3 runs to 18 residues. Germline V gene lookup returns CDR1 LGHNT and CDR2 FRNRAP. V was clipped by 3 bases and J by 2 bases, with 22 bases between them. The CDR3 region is CASGFRSLIEVRNYGYTF. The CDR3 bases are TGTGCTAGTGGTTTTAGATCCTTAATTGAGGTTAGGAACTATGGCTACACCTTC.

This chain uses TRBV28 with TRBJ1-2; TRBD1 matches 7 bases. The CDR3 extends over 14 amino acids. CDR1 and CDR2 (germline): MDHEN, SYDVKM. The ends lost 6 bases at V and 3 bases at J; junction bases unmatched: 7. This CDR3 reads CASSTGTVDYGYTF. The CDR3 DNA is TGTGCCAGCAGCACTGGGACAGTGGACTATGGCTACACCTTC.

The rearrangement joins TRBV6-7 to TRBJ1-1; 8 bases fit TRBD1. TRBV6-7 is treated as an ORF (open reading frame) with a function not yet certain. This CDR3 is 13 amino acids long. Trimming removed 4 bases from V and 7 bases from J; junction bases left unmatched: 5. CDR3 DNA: TGTGCCAGCAGTTCAGGGGGCCCCTGTGAAGCTTTCTTT. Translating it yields CASSSGGPCEAFF.

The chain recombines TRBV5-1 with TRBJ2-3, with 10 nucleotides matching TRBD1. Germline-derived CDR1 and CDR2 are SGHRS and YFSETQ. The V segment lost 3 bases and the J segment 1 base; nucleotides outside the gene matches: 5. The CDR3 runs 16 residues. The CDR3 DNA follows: TGCGCCAGCAGCTGGACAGGGGGAGCGGGCACAGATACGCAGTATTTT. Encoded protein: CASSWTGGAGTDTQYF.

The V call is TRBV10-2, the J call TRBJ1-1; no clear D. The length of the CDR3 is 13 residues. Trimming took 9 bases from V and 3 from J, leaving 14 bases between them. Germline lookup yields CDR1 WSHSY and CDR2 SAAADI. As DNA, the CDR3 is TGCGCCAGTATCGGACGGGATGACACTGAAGCTTTCTTT. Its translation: CASIGRDDTEAFF.

In nucleotides, the CDR3 is TGTGCCTGGAGAGAAACGGTGGCCCAGTACTTC. Translation gives CAWRETVAQYF. The chain links TRBV30 to TRBJ2-5; no definite D call. V was shortened by 3 bases and J by 9 bases, with 11 bases between the two germline ends. The length of the CDR3 is 11 residues. The germline V gene has CDR1 GTSNPN and CDR2 SVGIG (reference sequence).

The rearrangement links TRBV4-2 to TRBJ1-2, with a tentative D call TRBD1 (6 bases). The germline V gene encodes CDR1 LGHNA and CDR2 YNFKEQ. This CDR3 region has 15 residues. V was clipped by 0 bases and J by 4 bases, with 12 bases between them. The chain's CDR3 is CASSQDTGSPYGYTF. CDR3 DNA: TGTGCCAGCAGCCAAGACACAGGGAGTCCCTATGGCTACACCTTC.

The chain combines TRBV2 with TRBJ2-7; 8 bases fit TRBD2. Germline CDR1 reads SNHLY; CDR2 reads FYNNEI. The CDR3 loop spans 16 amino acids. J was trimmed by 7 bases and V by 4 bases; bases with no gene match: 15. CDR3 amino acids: CASSAPAGGRRQEQYV. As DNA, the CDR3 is TGTGCCAGCAGTGCCCCCGCGGGCGGGAGGCGGCAGGAGCAGTACGTC.

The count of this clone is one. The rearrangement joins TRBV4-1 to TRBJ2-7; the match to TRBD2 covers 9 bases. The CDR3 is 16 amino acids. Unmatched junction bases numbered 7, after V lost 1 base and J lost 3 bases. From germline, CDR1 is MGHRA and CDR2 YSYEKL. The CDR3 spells CASSQAGTSPIYEQYF. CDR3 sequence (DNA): TGCGCCAGCAGCCAAGCGGGGACTAGCCCCATCTACGAGCAGTACTTC.